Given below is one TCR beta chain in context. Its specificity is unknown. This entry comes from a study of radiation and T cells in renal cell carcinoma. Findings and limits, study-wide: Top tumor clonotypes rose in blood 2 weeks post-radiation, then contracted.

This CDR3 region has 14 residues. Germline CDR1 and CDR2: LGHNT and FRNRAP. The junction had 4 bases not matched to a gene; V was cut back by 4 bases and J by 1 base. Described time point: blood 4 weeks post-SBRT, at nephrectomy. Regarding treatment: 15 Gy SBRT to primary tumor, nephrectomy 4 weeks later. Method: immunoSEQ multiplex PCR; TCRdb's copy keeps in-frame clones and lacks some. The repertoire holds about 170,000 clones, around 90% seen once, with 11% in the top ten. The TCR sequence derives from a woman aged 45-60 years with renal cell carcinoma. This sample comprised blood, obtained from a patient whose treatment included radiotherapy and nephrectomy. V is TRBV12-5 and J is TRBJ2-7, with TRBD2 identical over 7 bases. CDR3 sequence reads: CASGWGGTSYEQYF. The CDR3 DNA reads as TGTGCTAGTGGTTGGGGGGGGACTTCCTACGAGCAGTACTTC.